The 31 T cell receptor beta chains in this list originate from one sample, sequenced in a study of cytomegalovirus exposure and HLA in healthy donors. PCR was performed using 60 Vbeta and 13 Jbeta primers. Sequencing was performed with immunoSEQ multiplex PCR; in TCRdb, only in-frame clones are kept and a portion is missing. The sample has some 150,000 clones; about three quarters are singletons. Sequencing was performed on PBMCs. These receptors were taken from a female donor in good health and CMV-seronegative.

This clone occurred a few times. This rearrangement joins TRBV5-1 to TRBJ1-2; 8 bases are shared with TRBD1. V was clipped by 4 bases and J by 2 bases; unmatched bases: 7. CDR1 and CDR2 (germline): SGHRS, YFSETQ. The CDR3 loop spans 15 amino acids. The CDR3 nucleotides read TGCGCCAGCAGCCCGACAGGGGCGGGCAACTATGGCTACACCTTC. This encodes CASSPTGAGNYGYTF.

This clone was detected only once. The chain carries TRBV29-1 and TRBJ1-4; possibly TRBD1 for D (5 bases). The V end lost 7 bases, the J end lost 8 bases, and 17 bases lay between the germline ends. Per the germline V gene, CDR1 is SQVTM and CDR2 is ANQGSEA. The CDR3 is made up of 13 amino acids. Written as DNA, the CDR3 is TGCAGCGCCGGGACTGGGGCGGGAGAAAAACTGTTTTTT. This sequence encodes CSAGTGAGEKLFF.

The rearrangement links TRBV7-9 to TRBJ2-5; 8 nucleotides align to TRBD2. The CDR3 loop spans 15 amino acids. V lost 2 bases, J lost 5 bases, and 7 bases stayed unmatched. The germline V gene encodes CDR1 SEHNR and CDR2 FQNEAQ (reference sequence). The CDR3 loop is CASSLTGASGETQYF. The CDR3 DNA reads TGTGCCAGCAGCTTAACCGGGGCTAGCGGGGAGACCCAGTACTTC. Using reference TRBV7-9 and TRBJ2-5 for the parts outside the CDR3, the full variable domain is DTGVSQNPRHKITKRGQNVTFRCDPISEHNRLYWYRQTLGQGPEFLTYFQNEAQLEKSRLLSDRFSAERPKGSFSTLEIQRTEQGDSAMYLCASSLTGASGETQYFGPGTRLLVL.

This clone showed up just once. The chain is built from TRBV27 and TRBJ2-3, with 10 bases that match TRBD2. The V and J ends lost 3 bases and 3 bases, in that order; junction bases with no gene match: 3. CDR3 length: 15 amino acids. Germline-derived CDR1 and CDR2 are MNHEY and SMNVEV (reference sequence). The CDR3 here is CASSFGSGRTDTQYF. In DNA form, the CDR3 reads TGTGCCAGCAGTTTTGGTAGCGGGAGGACAGATACGCAGTATTTT.

The table lists this clone with a count of one. The genes are TRBV14 and TRBJ2-3; D is unclear. The CDR3 length is 14 residues. Trimming took 0 bases from V and 0 from J, leaving 4 bases between them. Germline V CDR1 and CDR2: SGHDN, FVKESK. CDR3 sequence: CASSQDLSTDTQYF. DNA for the CDR3: TGTGCCAGCAGCCAAGATCTTAGCACAGATACGCAGTATTTT.

The gene calls are TRBV28 and TRBJ2-7, with a weak D call TRBD1 (6 bases). V lost 7 bases, J lost 3 bases, and 10 bases lay in between. Per the germline V gene, CDR1 is MDHEN and CDR2 is SYDVKM. CDR3 length: 12 amino acids. As DNA, the CDR3 is TGTGCCAGCACCCAGGGGCTCTACGAGCAGTACTTC. Translating gives CASTQGLYEQYF.

The rearrangement joins TRBV7-2 to TRBJ2-7, with 7 bases identical to TRBD2. CDR3 size: 17 residues. V gave up 5 bases and J gave up 2 bases; unmatched junction bases: 15. Germline V gene sequence: CDR1 SGHTA, CDR2 FQGNSA. In DNA form, the CDR3 reads TGTGCCAGCAGCCCGCGTCGGGGCGGGGGATCCCCCTACGAGCAGTACTTC. It yields the protein CASSPRRGGGSPYEQYF.

The chain uses TRBV18 and TRBJ1-3; D may be TRBD1 (5 bases). The CDR3 is 15 amino acids. Germline V CDR1 and CDR2: KGHSH, LQKENI. Trimming shortened V by 4 bases and J by 4 bases, and 14 bases separated the two germline ends. The CDR3 spells CASSLQDTLGNTIYF. The CDR3 coding sequence is TGTGCCAGCTCACTCCAGGACACCCTCGGAAACACCATATATTTT. Full variable domain (rest looked up from reference TRBV18 and TRBJ1-3): NAGVMQNPRHLVRRRGQEARLRCSPMKGHSHVYWYRQLPEEGLKFMVYLQKENIIDESGMPKERFSAEFPKEGPSILRIQQVVRGDSAAYFCASSLQDTLGNTIYFGEGSWLTVV.

This chain links TRBV30 with TRBJ2-7, with TRBD1 matching over 7 bases. The ends lost 0 bases at V and 4 bases at J; junction bases unmatched: 12. CDR3 size: 16 residues. Germline assignment: CDR1 GTSNPN and CDR2 SVGIG (reference sequence). CDR3 sequence (DNA): TGTGCCTGGAGTGTCGGGGTGGGGACAGCCAGATACGAGCAGTACTTC. The encoded protein is CAWSVGVGTARYEQYF.

Only one count was recorded for this clone. The V gene is TRBV19, the J gene TRBJ1-5; TRBD1 matches at 7 bases. The junction had 7 bases not matched to a gene; V was cut back by 3 bases and J by 5 bases. Germline CDR1 and CDR2: LNHDA and SQIVND (reference sequence). The CDR3 sequence is 15 residues long. CDR3 nucleotide sequence: TGTGCCAGTAGTATGCAGGGGGTGGGCCATCAGCCCCAGCATTTT. As protein: CASSMQGVGHQPQHF.

The chain is built from TRBV6-5 and TRBJ1-2, with 7 bases matching TRBD1. The germline CDR1 and CDR2 sequences are MNHEY and SVGAGI. This CDR3 comprises 13 residues. With V trimmed by 6 bases and J by 8 bases, 9 bases remained unmatched. This CDR3 reads CASSEDRLWGYTF. CDR3 DNA: TGTGCCAGCAGCGAGGACAGGCTTTGGGGCTACACCTTC.

CDR3 sequence reads: CATSRVRTNSNQPQHF. CDR3 DNA sequence: TGTGCCACCAGCAGAGTCCGGACTAATAGCAATCAGCCCCAGCATTTT. This chain connects TRBV15 to TRBJ1-5; D ambiguous. V was pared by 1 base and J by 0 bases, with 10 bases between. The CDR3 loop spans 16 amino acids. Per germline, CDR1 LNHNV and CDR2 YYDKDF (reference sequence).

CDR3 nucleotides: TGTGCCAGCAGGGTAGGGGTTCACAATGAGCAGTTCTTC. The encoded protein is CASRVGVHNEQFF. This chain uses TRBV6-5 with TRBJ2-1, with D perhaps matching TRBD1 (5 bases). This CDR3 has 13 residues. V lost 6 bases and J 5 bases, leaving 11 bases between the germline ends. The germline V gene has CDR1 MNHEY and CDR2 SVGAGI.

This clone was seen more than once but under ten times. The rearrangement links TRBV5-6 to TRBJ1-3; the match to TRBD1 covers 7 bases. Germline assignment: CDR1 SGHDT and CDR2 YYEEEE. The CDR3 spans 17 residues. The V and J ends lost 1 base and 0 bases, in that order; junction bases with no gene match: 7. The CDR3, as DNA: TGTGCCAGCAGCTTGAGACAGGGCTTTACCTCTGGAAACACCATATATTTT. This translates into CASSLRQGFTSGNTIYF.

The rearrangement joins TRBV7-6 to TRBJ2-7; TRBD1 aligns across 9 bases. This CDR3 contains 15 residues. The V segment lost 2 bases and the J segment 1 base; nucleotides outside the gene matches: 3. The V gene's germline CDR1 is SGHVS and CDR2 FNYEAQ. The CDR3 sequence is CASSLYGTGSYEQYF. The CDR3, as DNA: TGTGCCAGCAGCTTATATGGGACAGGGTCCTACGAGCAGTACTTC.

The chain uses TRBV27 and TRBJ2-5; D not certain. The CDR3 is made up of 14 amino acids. CDR1 and CDR2 from the germline V gene are MNHEY and SMNVEV (reference sequence). V lost 5 bases to trimming and J lost 5 bases, with 15 bases between them. The CDR3 loop reads CASSPSRVEETQYF. CDR3 coding DNA: TGTGCCAGCAGTCCCTCACGAGTGGAGGAGACCCAGTACTTC.

This clone was seen once. The V gene is TRBV28, the J gene TRBJ1-1, with a tentative D call TRBD1 (5 bases). The V end lost 4 bases, the J end lost 6 bases, and 18 bases lay between the germline ends. CDR1 is MDHEN, CDR2 SYDVKM, per germline. The CDR3 consists of 15 residues. In DNA, the CDR3 is TGTGCCAGCAGTTCCCGCCTTGGGGGAGGGGCTGAAGCTTTCTTT. Its translation is CASSSRLGGGAEAFF.

The chain recombines TRBV6-1 with TRBJ2-1; 11 bases line up with TRBD2. Germline V gene data show CDR1 as MNHNS and CDR2 as SASEGT. The J segment lost 9 bases and the V segment lost 3 bases, leaving 7 bases of the junction unmatched. The CDR3 length is 15 residues. In DNA, the CDR3 is TGTGCCAGCAGTGAGACTAGCGGGACGATGGCTGAGCAGTTCTTC. It specifies CASSETSGTMAEQFF.

The V call is TRBV13, the J call TRBJ1-1, with TRBD1 matching over 10 bases. V trimming: 0 bases; J trimming: 0 bases; junction bases outside the gene matches: 10. This CDR3 contains 19 residues. In germline, CDR1 is PRHDT, CDR2 FYEKMQ (reference sequence). CDR3 in DNA: TGTGCCAGCAGCTTAGGCCCCCGCGACAGGGGGCGAGTGAACACTGAAGCTTTCTTT. As protein: CASSLGPRDRGRVNTEAFF.

The J gene is TRBJ1-5, the V gene TRBV5-8; D possibly corresponds to TRBD1 (5 bases). This CDR3 is built from 16 residues. V was clipped by 0 bases and J by 2 bases, with 12 bases between them. CDR1 and CDR2 (germline): SGHTS, YDEGEE. As DNA, the CDR3 is TGTGCCAGCAGCTTGGTATTCGGGGGTGGCAATCAGCCCCAGCATTTT. Protein sequence: CASSLVFGGGNQPQHF. Filled out from reference TRBV5-8 and TRBJ1-5, the complete variable domain reads EAGVTQSPTHLIKTRGQQATLRCSPISGHTSVYWYQQALGLGLQFLLWYDEGEERNRGNFPPRFSGRQFPNYSSELNVNALELEDSALYLCASSLVFGGGNQPQHFGDGTRLSIL.

This chain joins TRBV10-1 and TRBJ2-3; a possible D gene is TRBD2 (6 bases). Between the trimmed V and J ends, which lost 4 bases and 2 bases, there was a span of 16 bases. The germline CDR1 and CDR2 sequences are WNHNN and SYGVQD (reference sequence). This CDR3 has 16 residues. Written as DNA, the CDR3 is TGCGCCAGCAGTGGGGAGGAGAGACTTACCACAGATACGCAGTATTTT. It yields the protein CASSGEERLTTDTQYF.

The genes are TRBV7-2 and TRBJ2-3; 10 nucleotides agree with TRBD2. Germline CDR1 reads SGHTA; CDR2 reads FQGNSA. The CDR3 consists of 15 residues. V was clipped by 8 bases and J by 6 bases; unmatched bases: 11. Written as DNA, the CDR3 is TGTGCCAGCTTCCCTCTAGCGGGAGATACGGATACGCAGTATTTT. It yields the protein CASFPLAGDTDTQYF.

This sequence joins TRBV5-1 and TRBJ1-2, with TRBD1 as a possible D gene (6 bases). Germline assignment: CDR1 SGHRS and CDR2 YFSETQ. Trimming pared 7 bases from V and 2 bases from J, leaving 15 bases between. There are 14 residues in the CDR3. The DNA for the CDR3 is TGCGCCAGCTCCATACTCACAGGGAACTATGGCTACACCTTC. It is translated as CASSILTGNYGYTF.

This clone was seen a single time. V usage is TRBV6-1 and J usage is TRBJ2-1; 10 bases line up with TRBD1. Germline lookup yields CDR1 MNHNS and CDR2 SASEGT. The CDR3 length is 13 residues. J was trimmed by 4 bases and V by 8 bases; bases with no gene match: 2. CDR3 nucleotide sequence: TGTGCCAGCGGGGACAGGGGATACAATGAGCAGTTCTTC. Its protein is CASGDRGYNEQFF.

V gene TRBV6-5 combines with J gene TRBJ1-3; possible D gene TRBD1, 6 bases. Germline V gene sequence: CDR1 MNHEY, CDR2 SVGAGI. CDR3 length: 14 amino acids. V was trimmed by 8 bases and J by 8 bases, leaving 19 bases between them. As DNA, the CDR3 is TGTGCCAGCGGCGGGGGGGCCAGAGGGGACACCATATATTTT. It translates to CASGGGARGDTIYF.

This sequence joins TRBV18 and TRBJ2-5; 10 bases are a match to TRBD1. V dropped 0 bases and J dropped 4; count of bases not matched to a gene: 2. The CDR3 totals 15 residues. Germline lookup yields CDR1 KGHSH and CDR2 LQKENI. CDR3 sequence reads: CASSPPGTGVETQYF. The DNA for the CDR3 is TGTGCCAGCTCACCACCCGGGACAGGGGTAGAGACCCAGTACTTC. Full variable domain (remainder filled in from reference TRBV18 and TRBJ2-5): NAGVMQNPRHLVRRRGQEARLRCSPMKGHSHVYWYRQLPEEGLKFMVYLQKENIIDESGMPKERFSAEFPKEGPSILRIQQVVRGDSAAYFCASSPPGTGVETQYFGPGTRLLVL.

This chain joins TRBV6-6 and TRBJ2-5, with TRBD2 matching 8 bases. The DNA end is more similar to TRBJ2-7, so the J call may be wrong. This CDR3 spans 16 amino acids. From germline, CDR1 is MNHNY and CDR2 SVGAGI (reference sequence). CDR3 bases: TGTGCCAGCAGTTACTCTCCAGCGGGGGCTTCCTACGAGCAGTACTTC. Translating gives CASSYSPAGASYEQYF.

This chain uses TRBV2 with TRBJ2-2; 9 positions agree with TRBD2. With V trimmed by 7 bases and J by 6 bases, 6 bases remained unmatched. There are 14 residues in the CDR3. CDR1 is SNHLY and CDR2 is FYNNEI in the germline V gene. The CDR3 is CASNLREGPGELFF. In nucleotides, the CDR3 is TGTGCCAGCAATTTGCGGGAGGGCCCCGGGGAGCTGTTTTTT.

The V gene is TRBV7-6, the J gene TRBJ2-3; 8 bases match TRBD1. This CDR3 region has 15 residues. Germline trimming cut 5 bases from V and 2 bases from J; bases unmatched to any gene: 6. Germline CDR1 SGHVS, CDR2 FNYEAQ. The CDR3 loop is CASSQAQGATDTQYF. The CDR3 region has the DNA TGTGCCAGCAGCCAGGCGCAGGGGGCCACAGATACGCAGTATTTT. The variable domain in full, completed from reference TRBV7-6 and TRBJ2-3, reads GAGVSQSPRYKVTKRGQDVALRCDPISGHVSLYWYRQALGQGPEFLTYFNYEAQQDKSGLPNDRFSAERPEGSISTLTIQRTEQRDSAMYRCASSQAQGATDTQYFGPGTRLTVL.

The gene calls are TRBV11-3 and TRBJ2-4, with D maybe TRBD1 (6 bases). This CDR3 is built from 18 residues. Germline values: CDR1 SGHNT, CDR2 YENEEA. With 4 bases removed from V and 0 bases from J, the gap between germline ends came to 19 bases. Here the CDR3 reads CASSSRDIGFLAKNIQYF. The DNA for the CDR3 is TGTGCCAGCAGCTCACGGGACATTGGATTTCTAGCCAAAAACATTCAGTACTTC.

The chain joins TRBV19 to TRBJ1-2; D possibly corresponds to TRBD1 (5 bases). V dropped 0 bases and J dropped 4 bases, with 12 bases sitting between them. This CDR3 region has 15 residues. CDR1 is LNHDA and CDR2 is SQIVND in the germline V gene (reference sequence). This CDR3 is CASSIEGADRYGYTF. DNA of the CDR3: TGTGCCAGTAGTATAGAAGGGGCCGACCGCTATGGCTACACCTTC.